The 15 T cell receptor beta chains in this list originate from one sample, sequenced in a study of shared clonotypes between healthy human individuals. The data were produced by immunoSEQ multiplex PCR, yet TCRdb's version contains in-frame clones alone and is incomplete. Of 600,000 to 800,000 clones listed, roughly 72% are singletons. Sequenced sample: memory CD4+ T cells sorted from blood. The subset is: CD45RA-negative fraction. These receptors were collected from a woman aged 25 to 39 in good health.

The sample holds many counts of this clone. CDR3 region: CASSWTETGRQYF. The CDR3 nucleotides read TGTGCCAGCAGTTGGACGGAGACCGGGAGGCAGTACTTC. This sequence joins TRBV6-1 and TRBJ2-7, with D maybe TRBD2 (6 bases). CDR3 size: 13 residues. V was trimmed by 5 bases and J by 9 bases, leaving 17 bases between them. Germline lookup yields CDR1 MNHNS and CDR2 SASEGT.

The V call is TRBV5-5, the J call TRBJ2-7; 8 positions agree with TRBD1. Losses at the gene ends were 2 bases for V and 6 bases for J; bases not matched to a gene: 4. The V gene's germline CDR1 is SGHKS and CDR2 YYEKEE (reference sequence). The CDR3 is 13 residues long. The CDR3 is CASSLWTGREQYF. The CDR3 DNA sequence: TGTGCCAGCAGCTTATGGACAGGGCGCGAGCAGTACTTC.

CDR3 in amino acids: CASSYLDHTDTQYF. CDR3 nucleotides: TGTGCCAGCAGTTACCTAGACCACACAGATACGCAGTATTTT. This sequence joins TRBV6-6 and TRBJ2-3; D is unclear. Trimming shortened V by 2 bases and J by 2 bases, and 8 bases separated the two germline ends. CDR1 MNHNY and CDR2 SVGAGI come from the germline V gene (reference sequence). The CDR3 runs to 14 residues.

This clone was counted at least ten times. This specimen includes other DNA sequences encoding the same CDR3. V and J are TRBV28 and TRBJ1-2; TRBD1 is a possible D gene (5 bases). V shed 5 bases and J shed 5 bases, with 24 bases lying between them. CDR3 size: 17 residues. Germline CDR1 is MDHEN and CDR2 is SYDVKM. The DNA of the CDR3 is TGTGCCAGCAGTATGACCGGGACCGGGCTAAATGTGTATGGCTACACCTTC. It encodes CASSMTGTGLNVYGYTF.

This clone was observed a single time. The J gene is TRBJ1-1, the V gene TRBV7-6, with D possibly matching TRBD1 (5 bases). Germline V lookup: CDR1 SGHVS, CDR2 FNYEAQ. This CDR3 has 16 residues. Trimming left V 5 bases short and J 0 bases short, with 16 bases between. CDR3 sequence reads: CASSQLWRGMNTEAFF. As DNA, the CDR3 is TGTGCCAGCAGCCAATTGTGGAGGGGCATGAACACTGAAGCTTTCTTT.

The chain recombines TRBV4-2 with TRBJ2-1, with D tentatively TRBD1 (5 bases). Germline V gene sequence: CDR1 LGHNA, CDR2 YNFKEQ. The CDR3 contains 16 residues. The V end was cut by 0 bases, the J end by 0 bases, with 9 bases between. CDR3 protein: CASSQDGASSYNEQFF. Here the CDR3 DNA reads TGTGCCAGCAGCCAAGATGGGGCGAGCTCCTACAATGAGCAGTTCTTC.

This clone has a handful of counts. This sequence joins TRBV5-6 and TRBJ1-2, with a possible D match to TRBD1 (5 bases). Trimming took off 6 bases at V and 10 bases at J, with 13 bases between the two ends. CDR1 is SGHDT, CDR2 YYEEEE, per germline. The CDR3 totals 11 residues. In DNA form, the CDR3 reads TGTGCCAGCATTCGGGACTCCTCCTACACCTTC. Translation: CASIRDSSYTF.

This rearrangement joins TRBV5-8 to TRBJ1-4, with 10 bases identical to TRBD1. This CDR3 has 16 amino acids. The J segment lost 7 bases and the V segment lost 4 bases, leaving 10 bases of the junction unmatched. Germline V gene sequence: CDR1 SGHTS, CDR2 YDEGEE. The CDR3 sequence: CASSAGTGDTSEKLFF. In DNA form, the CDR3 reads TGTGCCAGCAGCGCTGGGACAGGGGATACGAGTGAAAAACTGTTTTTT. The whole variable domain, remainder taken from reference TRBV5-8 and TRBJ1-4, is EAGVTQSPTHLIKTRGQQATLRCSPISGHTSVYWYQQALGLGLQFLLWYDEGEERNRGNFPPRFSGRQFPNYSSELNVNALELEDSALYLCASSAGTGDTSEKLFFGSGTQLSVL.

This clone was counted between two and nine times. The chain combines TRBV19 with TRBJ2-7; 10 bases match TRBD1. The junction had 3 bases not matched to a gene; V was cut back by 4 bases and J by 3 bases. Germline values: CDR1 LNHDA, CDR2 SQIVND (reference sequence). The CDR3 has 14 residues. The CDR3 nucleotides read TGTGCCAGTAGTAGGGGGACAGGGGACTACGAGCAGTACTTC. Protein: CASSRGTGDYEQYF.

The J gene is TRBJ1-5, the V gene TRBV15; a possible D gene is TRBD1 (5 bases). This CDR3 comprises 14 residues. CDR1 is LNHNV and CDR2 is YYDKDF in the germline V gene (reference sequence). V was pared by 1 base and J by 3 bases, with 7 bases between. CDR3 region: CATSRGQNNQPQHF. CDR3 nucleotides: TGTGCCACCAGCAGAGGACAGAACAATCAGCCCCAGCATTTT. The full variable domain, with the rest looked up from reference TRBV15 and TRBJ1-5, is DAMVIQNPRYQVTQFGKPVTLSCSQTLNHNVMYWYQQKSSQAPKLLFHYYDKDFNNEADTPDNFQSRRPNTSFCFLDIRSPGLGDTAMYLCATSRGQNNQPQHFGDGTRLSIL.

Of note for this clone: Distinct nucleotide sequences in the sample also encode this CDR3. The J gene is TRBJ1-6, the V gene TRBV5-4; 9 bases match TRBD1. The J segment lost 7 bases and the V segment lost 3 bases, leaving 2 bases of the junction unmatched. The CDR3 length is 14 residues. CDR1 is SGHNT and CDR2 is YYREEE in the germline V gene (reference sequence). DNA for the CDR3: TGTGCCAGCAGCTGGGACAGGGTAAATTCACCCCTCCACTTT. Protein product: CASSWDRVNSPLHF.

This clone has only a few counts. The V call is TRBV23-1, the J call TRBJ1-2; no clear D gene. TRBV23-1 is noted as an ORF with a role that remains uncertain. With 0 bases removed from V and 0 bases from J, the gap between germline ends came to 26 bases. This CDR3 comprises 21 residues. The CDR3 DNA sequence: TGCGCCAGCAGTCAATCCTTAGTGCTGTTGGGCTCTAGTACTACTAACTATGGCTACACCTTC. Translated, it gives CASSQSLVLLGSSTTNYGYTF.

This chain uses TRBV29-1 with TRBJ2-7, with D perhaps TRBD1 (5 bases). Germline loops: CDR1 SQVTM, CDR2 ANQGSEA. The CDR3 contains 12 residues. V lost 3 bases to trimming and J lost 5 bases, with 11 bases between them. CDR3: CSVDRVRDEQYF. CDR3 coding DNA: TGCAGCGTTGACAGGGTTCGCGACGAGCAGTACTTC.

This chain links TRBV5-4 with TRBJ2-3; 8 positions match TRBD1. Per the germline V gene, CDR1 is SGHNT and CDR2 is YYREEE (reference sequence). V was pared by 5 bases and J by 4 bases, with 6 bases of the junction left unmatched. The CDR3 has 14 amino acids. CDR3 DNA: TGTGCCAGCAGAGCAACAGGGGGATCAGATACGCAGTATTTT. The encoded protein is CASRATGGSDTQYF.

The chain couples TRBV5-1 to TRBJ2-1; 10 nucleotides agree with TRBD1. The germline gives CDR1 SGHRS, CDR2 YFSETQ. V gave up 4 bases and J gave up 7 bases; unmatched junction bases: 2. The CDR3 length is 13 residues. CDR3 amino acids: CASSTDRGNEQFF. The DNA of the CDR3 is TGCGCCAGCAGCACGGACAGGGGGAATGAGCAGTTCTTC.